This TCR beta chain was sequenced in a study of blood T cell repertoires in COVID-19. Study at large: COVID-19 samples collected from the United States, Italy and Spain covered acute and convalescent phases.

This CDR3 is 19 amino acids long. Original analysis: It was from reference gene primer amplification that nucleated cell counts were estimated. The data were produced by immunoSEQ multiplex PCR, yet TCRdb's version contains in-frame clones alone and is incomplete. The V and J calls and clone size were taken over from that table, and D and trimming were inferred from the DNA. This sample yields approximately 240,000 clones, of which 80% to 90% are seen a single time; approximately 5.1% belongs to the top ten. The source material was peripheral blood. The rearrangement uses TRBV12-2 and TRBJ1-4; the table's D call TRBD1 went unverified against the DNA. TRBV12-2 has pseudogene status. This clonotype was obtained from a woman aged 60-75 years who had recovered from COVID-19. CDR3 residues: CASRLSILGQGTTNEKLFF. In DNA form, the CDR3 reads TGTGCAAGTCGCTTATCCATCCTGGGTCAGGGAACAACTAATGAAAAACTGTTTTTT.